This note documents a single T cell receptor (beta chain) sequence. Its target is unknown. With V trimmed by 3 bases and J by 1 base, 6 bases remained unmatched. The CDR3 contains 15 residues. The germline V gene has CDR1 LNHDA and CDR2 SQIVND (reference sequence). The entry originates in a study of graft-versus-host responses after intestinal transplantation. Here immunoSEQ multiplex PCR was the method, and the copy in TCRdb shows in-frame clones only, minus some. This repertoire shows 100,000 to 110,000 clones, roughly 87% found once; its top ten account for around 0.95%. Overall study findings and caveats: Allografts of one patient group, those with graft-donor T cell macrochimerism, had high graft-versus-host to host-versus-graft clonal ratios. Marrow from the recipient contained GvH clones, some of which had appeared first in ileum or blood.

This receptor was obtained from a human donor who was the organ donor for an intestinal transplant. This specimen was unstimulated CD4+ T cells sorted from spleen or lymph node cells, taken before transplant. The V and J genes are TRBV19 and TRBJ2-7; TRBD1 aligns across 7 bases. The CDR3 region is CASSIGAGGSYEQYF. DNA of the CDR3: TGTGCCAGTAGTATCGGGGCAGGGGGTTCCTACGAGCAGTACTTC.